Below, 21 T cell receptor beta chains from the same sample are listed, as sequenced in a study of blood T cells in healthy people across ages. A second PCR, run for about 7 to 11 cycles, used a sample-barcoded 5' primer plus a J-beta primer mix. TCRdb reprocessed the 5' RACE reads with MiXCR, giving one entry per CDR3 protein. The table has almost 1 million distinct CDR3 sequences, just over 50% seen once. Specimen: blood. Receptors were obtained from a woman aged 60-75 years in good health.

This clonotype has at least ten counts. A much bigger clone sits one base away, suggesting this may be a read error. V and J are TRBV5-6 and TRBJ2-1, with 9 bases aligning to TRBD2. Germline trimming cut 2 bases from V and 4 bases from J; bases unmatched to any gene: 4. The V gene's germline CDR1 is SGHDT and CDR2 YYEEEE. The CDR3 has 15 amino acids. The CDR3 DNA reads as TGTGCCAGCAGCTTCGTTGCGGGAGGGTACAATGAGCAGTTCTTC. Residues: CASSFVAGGYNEQFF. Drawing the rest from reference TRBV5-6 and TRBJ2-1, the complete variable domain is DAGVTQSPTHLIKTRGQQVTLRCSPKSGHDTVSWYQQALGQGPQFIFQYYEEEERQRGNFPDRFSGHQFPNYSSELNVNALLLGDSALYLCASSFVAGGYNEQFFGPGTRLTVL.

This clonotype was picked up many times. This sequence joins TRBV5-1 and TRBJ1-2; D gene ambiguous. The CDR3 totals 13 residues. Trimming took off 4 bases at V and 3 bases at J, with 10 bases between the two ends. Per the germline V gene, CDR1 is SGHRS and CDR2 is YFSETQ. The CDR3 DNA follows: TGCGCCAGCAGCCCTACCGGGGACTATGGCTACACCTTC. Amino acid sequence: CASSPTGDYGYTF.

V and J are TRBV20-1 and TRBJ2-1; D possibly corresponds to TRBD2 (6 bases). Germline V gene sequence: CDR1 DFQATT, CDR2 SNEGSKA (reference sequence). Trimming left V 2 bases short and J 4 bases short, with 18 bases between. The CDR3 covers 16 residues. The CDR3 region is CSARISRDSVYNEQFF. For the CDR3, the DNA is TGCAGTGCTAGAATCTCCCGGGACTCAGTTTACAATGAGCAGTTCTTC.

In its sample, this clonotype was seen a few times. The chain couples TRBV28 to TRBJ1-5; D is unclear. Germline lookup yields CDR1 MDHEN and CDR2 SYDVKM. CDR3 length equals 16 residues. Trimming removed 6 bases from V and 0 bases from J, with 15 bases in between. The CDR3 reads CASSPAGFHSNQPQHF. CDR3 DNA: TGTGCCAGCAGCCCAGCAGGATTTCATAGCAATCAGCCCCAGCATTTT.

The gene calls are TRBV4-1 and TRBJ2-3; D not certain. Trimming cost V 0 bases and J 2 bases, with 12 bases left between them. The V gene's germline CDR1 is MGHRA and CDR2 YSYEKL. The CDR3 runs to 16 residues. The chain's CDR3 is CASSQDDRPFTDTQYF. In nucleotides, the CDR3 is TGCGCCAGCAGCCAAGATGATCGCCCCTTCACAGATACGCAGTATTTT.

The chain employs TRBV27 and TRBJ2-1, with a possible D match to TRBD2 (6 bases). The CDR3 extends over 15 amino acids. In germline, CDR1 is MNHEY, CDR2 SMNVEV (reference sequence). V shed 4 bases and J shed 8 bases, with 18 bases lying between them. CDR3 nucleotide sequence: TGTGCCAGCAGTTACTGGGGGGAGCAAAGGGATGAGCAGTTCTTC. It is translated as CASSYWGEQRDEQFF.

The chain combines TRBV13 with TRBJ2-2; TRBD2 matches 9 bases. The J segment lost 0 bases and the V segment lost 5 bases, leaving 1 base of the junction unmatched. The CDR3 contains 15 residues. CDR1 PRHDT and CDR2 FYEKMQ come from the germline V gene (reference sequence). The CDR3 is CASSIAGANTGELFF. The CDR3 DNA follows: TGTGCCAGCAGCATAGCGGGAGCGAACACCGGGGAGCTGTTTTTT.

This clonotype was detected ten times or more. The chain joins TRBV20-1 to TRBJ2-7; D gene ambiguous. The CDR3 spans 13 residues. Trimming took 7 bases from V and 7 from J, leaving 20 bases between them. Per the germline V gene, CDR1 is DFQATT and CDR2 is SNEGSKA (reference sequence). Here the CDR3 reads CSVPSPTVGEQYF. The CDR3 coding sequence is TGCAGTGTCCCCAGCCCCACGGTTGGGGAGCAGTACTTC.

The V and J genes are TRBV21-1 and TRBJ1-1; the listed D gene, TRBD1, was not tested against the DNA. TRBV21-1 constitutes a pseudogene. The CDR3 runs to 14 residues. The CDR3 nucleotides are TGTGCCACCAGACCCAAACAGGGGCAAACTGAAGCTTTCTTT. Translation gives CATRPKQGQTEAFF.

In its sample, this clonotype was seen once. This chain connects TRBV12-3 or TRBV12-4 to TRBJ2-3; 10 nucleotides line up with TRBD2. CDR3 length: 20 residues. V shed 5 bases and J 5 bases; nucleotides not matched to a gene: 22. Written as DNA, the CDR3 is TGTGCCAGCAGTCCCCGGGGAGGGCGGTCTAGCGGGAGTCGGATAGATACGCAGTATTTT. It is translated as CASSPRGGRSSGSRIDTQYF.

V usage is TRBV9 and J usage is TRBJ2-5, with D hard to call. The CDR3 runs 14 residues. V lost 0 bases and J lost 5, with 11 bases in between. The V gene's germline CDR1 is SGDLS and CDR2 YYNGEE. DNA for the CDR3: TGTGCCAGCAGCGTAGGACGGACCGATGAGACCCAGTACTTC. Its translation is CASSVGRTDETQYF.

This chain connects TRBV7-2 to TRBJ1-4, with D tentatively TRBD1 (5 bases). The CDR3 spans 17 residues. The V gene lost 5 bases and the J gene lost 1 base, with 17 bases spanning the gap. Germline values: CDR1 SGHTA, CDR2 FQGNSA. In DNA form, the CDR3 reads TGTGCCAGCAGCCCCCGTGGTGGGGGAGGAACTAATGAAAAACTGTTTTTT. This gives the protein CASSPRGGGGTNEKLFF.

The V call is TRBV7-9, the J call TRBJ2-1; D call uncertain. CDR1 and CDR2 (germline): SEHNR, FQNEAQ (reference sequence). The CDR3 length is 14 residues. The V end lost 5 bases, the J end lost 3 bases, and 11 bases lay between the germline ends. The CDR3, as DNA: TGTGCCAGCAGCCACACGGTAGTCTACAATGAGCAGTTCTTC. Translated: CASSHTVVYNEQFF.

The CDR3 DNA is TGTGCCAGCAGCAGCCACAGGGCTTCCGATTACGAGCAGTACTTC. This translates into CASSSHRASDYEQYF. This chain joins TRBV27 and TRBJ2-7; a possible D gene is TRBD1 (6 bases). There are 15 residues in the CDR3. The germline V gene has CDR1 MNHEY and CDR2 SMNVEV (reference sequence). The V gene lost 6 bases and the J gene lost 4 bases, with 19 bases spanning the gap.

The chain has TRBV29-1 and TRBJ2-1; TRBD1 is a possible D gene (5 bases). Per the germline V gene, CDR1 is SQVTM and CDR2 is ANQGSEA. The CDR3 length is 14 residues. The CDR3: CTHPRTIGLDEQFF. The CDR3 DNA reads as TGCACCCACCCCAGGACAATAGGGCTCGATGAGCAGTTCTTC.

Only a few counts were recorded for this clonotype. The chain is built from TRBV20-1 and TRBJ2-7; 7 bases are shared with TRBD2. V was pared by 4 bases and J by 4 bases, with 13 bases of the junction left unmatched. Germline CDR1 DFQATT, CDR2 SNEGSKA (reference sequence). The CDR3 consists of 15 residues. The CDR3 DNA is TGCAGTGCTACCCCAAGCGGGAAGAACCGGTACGAGCAGTACTTC. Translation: CSATPSGKNRYEQYF.

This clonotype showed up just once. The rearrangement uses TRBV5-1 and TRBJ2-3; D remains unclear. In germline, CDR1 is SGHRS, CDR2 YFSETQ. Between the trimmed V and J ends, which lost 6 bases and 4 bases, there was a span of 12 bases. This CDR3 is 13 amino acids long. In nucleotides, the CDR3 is TGCGCCAGCAAACGGACCGACCCAGATACGCAGTATTTT. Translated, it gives CASKRTDPDTQYF.

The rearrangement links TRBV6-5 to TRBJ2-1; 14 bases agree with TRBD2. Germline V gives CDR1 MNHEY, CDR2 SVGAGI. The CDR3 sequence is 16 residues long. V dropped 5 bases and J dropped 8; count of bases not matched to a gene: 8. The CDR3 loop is CASSPAGTSGRYEQFF. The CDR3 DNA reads TGTGCCAGCAGTCCGGCCGGGACTAGCGGGAGATATGAGCAGTTCTTC.

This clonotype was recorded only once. CDR3 loop: CASSLERDVAYNEQFF. The CDR3 nucleotides are TGTGCCAGCAGCCTAGAGCGGGACGTTGCCTACAATGAGCAGTTCTTC. This chain links TRBV12-3 or TRBV12-4 with TRBJ2-4, with 7 bases aligning to TRBD2. Judging by the DNA end, TRBJ2-1 fits better; the J call may be wrong. The CDR3 loop spans 16 amino acids.

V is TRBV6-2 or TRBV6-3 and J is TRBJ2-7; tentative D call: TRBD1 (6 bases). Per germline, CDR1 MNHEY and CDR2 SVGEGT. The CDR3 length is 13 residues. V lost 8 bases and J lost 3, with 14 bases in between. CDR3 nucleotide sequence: TGTGCCAGCGGGGAACAGGGACGCTACGAGCAGTACTTC. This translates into CASGEQGRYEQYF.

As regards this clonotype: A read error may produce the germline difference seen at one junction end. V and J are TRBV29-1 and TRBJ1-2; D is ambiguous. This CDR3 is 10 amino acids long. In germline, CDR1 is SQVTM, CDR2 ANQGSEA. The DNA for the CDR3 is TGCGGCGTTGACGACTATGGCTACACCTTC. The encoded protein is CGVDDYGYTF. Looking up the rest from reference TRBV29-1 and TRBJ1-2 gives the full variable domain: SAVISQKPSRDICQRGTSLTIQCQVDSQVTMMFWYRQQPGQSLTLIATANQGSEATYESGFVIDKFPISRPNLTFSTLTVSNMSPEDSSIYLCGVDDYGYTFGSGTRLTVV.